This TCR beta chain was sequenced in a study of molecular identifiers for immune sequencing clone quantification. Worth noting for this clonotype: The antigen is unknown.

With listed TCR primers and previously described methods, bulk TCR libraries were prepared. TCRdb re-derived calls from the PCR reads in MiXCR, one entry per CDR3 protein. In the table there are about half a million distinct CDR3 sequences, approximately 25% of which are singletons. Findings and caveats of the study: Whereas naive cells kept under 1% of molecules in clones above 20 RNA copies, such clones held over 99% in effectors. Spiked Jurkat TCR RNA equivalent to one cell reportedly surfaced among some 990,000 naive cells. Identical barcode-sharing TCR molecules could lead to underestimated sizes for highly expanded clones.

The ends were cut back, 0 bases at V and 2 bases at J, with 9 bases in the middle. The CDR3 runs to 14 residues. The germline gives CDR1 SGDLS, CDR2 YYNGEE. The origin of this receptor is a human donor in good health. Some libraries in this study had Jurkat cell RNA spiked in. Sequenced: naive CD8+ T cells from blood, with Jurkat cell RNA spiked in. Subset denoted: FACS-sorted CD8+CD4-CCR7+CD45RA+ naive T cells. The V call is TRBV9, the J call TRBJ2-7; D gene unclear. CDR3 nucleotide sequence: TGTGCCAGCAGCGTAGATAGCTCGACCTACGAGCAGTACTTC. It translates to CASSVDSSTYEQYF.